A selection of T cell receptor beta chains follows, all from one sample in a study of blood T cell repertoires in COVID-19. Sequenced by immunoSEQ multiplex PCR; TCRdb stores in-frame clones only, minus some. This sample yields about 200,000 clones, of which around 81% are seen a single time; 0.9% to 0.95% belongs to the top ten. Source material: peripheral blood. These receptors originate from a man aged 55-75 years with COVID-19, enrolled during active disease. The CDR3 runs from the conserved cysteine through the conserved F or W. D genes are given only for firm matches. Clone size is stated in some rows and not others, as once, few, many or a class when expanded.

abundance | j_gene | v_gene | d_gene | CDR3aa | CDR3nt
few | TRBJ2-5 | TRBV10-2 | . | CASNSGQVRGETQYF | TGCGCCAGCAACTCCGGACAGGTTCGGGGGGAGACCCAGTACTTC
. | TRBJ2-1 | TRBV9 | . | CASSLGRNEQFF | TGTGCCAGCAGCTTAGGGCGGAATGAGCAGTTCTTC
few | TRBJ1-3 | TRBV5-5 | . | CASSGRQAAAGNTIYF | TGTGCCAGCAGCGGGAGACAGGCGGCGGCTGGAAACACCATATATTTT
once | TRBJ1-5 | TRBV24-1 | TRBD1 | CAMDRGPTNQPQHF | TGTGCCATGGACAGGGGGCCGACCAATCAGCCCCAGCATTTT
. | TRBJ1-6 | TRBV27 | TRBD1 | CASSRQQGAGSPLHF | TGTGCCAGCAGTAGACAACAGGGGGCAGGTTCACCCCTCCACTTT
few | TRBJ2-2 | TRBV6-5 | TRBD1 | CATRRQGGNTGELFF | TGTGCCACCAGACGACAGGGGGGGAACACCGGGGAGCTGTTTTTT
. | TRBJ1-1 | TRBV6-6 | . | CASSVDSLNTEAFF | TGTGCCAGCAGTGTTGACAGCCTAAACACTGAAGCTTTCTTT
. | TRBJ2-2 | TRBV5-1 | TRBD1 | CASSSQGAPNTGELFF | TGCGCCAGCAGCTCTCAGGGGGCCCCGAACACCGGGGAGCTGTTTTTT
. | TRBJ1-1 | TRBV19 | TRBD1 | CASSGGAGTEAFF | TGTGCCAGCTCAGGGGGCGCAGGCACTGAAGCTTTCTTT
. | TRBJ1-2 | TRBV6-5 | TRBD1 | CASSLQGAISGYTF | TGTGCCAGCAGTTTACAGGGGGCCATTAGTGGCTACACCTTC
. | TRBJ2-7 | TRBV5-1 | . | CASSLGAVSYEQYF | TGCGCCAGCAGCTTGGGAGCGGTCTCCTACGAGCAGTACTTC
. | TRBJ1-5 | TRBV6-2/TRBV6-3 | TRBD1 | CASSFRQGGSNQPQHF | TGTGCCAGCAGTTTTAGACAGGGGGGGTCCAATCAGCCCCAGCATTTT
. | TRBJ1-2 | TRBV10-3 | . | CAISEIQGRDGYTF | TGTGCCATCAGTGAGATACAGGGACGGGATGGCTACACCTTC
. | TRBJ2-7 | TRBV15 | . | CATSRGTLSPYEQYF | TGTGCCACCAGCAGAGGGACACTCTCCCCCTACGAGCAGTACTTC
. | TRBJ2-1 | TRBV5-5 | TRBD2 | CASSLGEGINEQFF | TGTGCCAGCAGCTTGGGGGAGGGGATCAATGAGCAGTTCTTC
. | TRBJ1-5 | TRBV28 | . | CASSVGRGAYQPQHF | TGTGCCAGCAGTGTAGGTCGGGGGGCGTATCAGCCCCAGCATTTT
. | TRBJ2-1 | TRBV9 | TRBD2 | CASSYRPGLAGNNEQFF | TGTGCCAGCAGTTATAGACCGGGACTAGCGGGAAACAATGAGCAGTTCTTC
. | TRBJ1-2 | TRBV27 | . | CASSPAQNYGYTF | TGTGCCAGCAGCCCTGCACAGAACTATGGCTACACCTTC
. | TRBJ2-3 | TRBV27 | . | CASKYRQTDTQYF | TGTGCCAGCAAGTACAGGCAGACAGATACGCAGTATTTT
. | TRBJ1-2 | TRBV27 | TRBD1 | CASSPRTGSGGYTF | TGTGCCAGCAGTCCGAGGACAGGGTCGGGTGGCTACACCTTC
. | TRBJ2-4 | TRBV5-6 | TRBD1 | CASSVPGAPGQAFKNIQYF | TGTGCCAGCAGCGTCCCCGGAGCTCCGGGACAGGCCTTTAAAAACATTCAGTACTTC
. | TRBJ1-5 | TRBV16 | . | CASSQSSGNQPQHF | TGTGCCAGCAGCCAATCCTCGGGCAATCAGCCCCAGCATTTT
. | TRBJ1-2 | TRBV5-1 | TRBD1 | CASRLTGTGRRYTF | TGCGCCAGCAGACTTACGGGGACAGGGAGGCGCTACACCTTC
. | TRBJ1-6 | TRBV27 | . | CASSLSVQGSSPLHF | TGTGCCAGCAGTTTATCGGTACAGGGTAGTTCACCCCTCCACTTT
. | TRBJ2-1 | TRBV7-8 | . | CASREGASGLMDEQFF | TGTGCCAGCAGGGAGGGGGCTAGCGGGTTGATGGATGAGCAGTTCTTC
. | TRBJ2-5 | TRBV5-1 | . | CASSLEPLTGETQYF | TGCGCCAGCAGCTTGGAACCACTTACCGGAGAGACCCAGTACTTC
. | TRBJ2-3 | TRBV30 | TRBD1 | CAWSRTGASDTQYF | TGTGCCTGGAGTCGGACAGGGGCTTCAGATACGCAGTATTTT
. | TRBJ2-2 | TRBV18 | . | CASSPITGNTGELFF | TGTGCCAGCTCACCGATCACAGGGAACACCGGGGAGCTGTTTTTT
few | TRBJ2-3 | TRBV7-9 | . | CASSFTTSSTDTQYF | TGTGCCAGCAGCTTCACAACGTCTAGCACAGATACGCAGTATTTT
few | TRBJ2-3 | TRBV10-2 | TRBD2 | CASSEPRAAGGRDTQYF | TGCGCCAGCAGCGAACCCCGGGCGGCGGGAGGACGAGATACGCAGTATTTT
. | TRBJ1-1 | TRBV30 | TRBD1 | CAWRTGTGNTEAFF | TGTGCCTGGAGAACCGGGACAGGCAACACTGAAGCTTTCTTT
. | TRBJ1-1 | TRBV27 | . | CASSFRDTNTEAFF | TGTGCCAGCAGTTTTAGGGACACCAACACTGAAGCTTTCTTT
. | TRBJ2-3 | TRBV29-1 | TRBD2 | CSVVSGALPRADTQYF | TGCAGCGTTGTTAGCGGGGCCCTGCCGAGAGCAGATACGCAGTATTTT
. | TRBJ1-1 | TRBV3-1/TRBV3-2 | . | CASSQSGKGQGTEAFF | TGTGCCAGCAGCCAATCAGGGAAGGGGCAGGGCACTGAAGCTTTCTTT
. | TRBJ2-5 | TRBV24-1 | TRBD2 | CATSDFGLAATQYF | TGTGCCACCAGTGATTTCGGACTAGCGGCGACCCAGTACTTC
. | TRBJ1-3 | TRBV30 | . | CAWRVTGGGNTIYF | TGTGCCTGGAGGGTGACAGGTGGTGGAAACACCATATATTTT
. | TRBJ2-5 | TRBV5-1 | TRBD2 | CASSLGGAGVIETQYF | TGCGCCAGCAGCTTGGGGGGAGCGGGAGTCATTGAGACCCAGTACTTC
. | TRBJ1-3 | TRBV5-5 | . | CASSLAQGSGNTIYF | TGTGCCAGCAGCTTGGCGCAGGGGTCTGGAAACACCATATATTTT
. | TRBJ1-5 | TRBV5-6 | . | CASSLRRGAEQPQHF | TGTGCCAGCAGCTTGAGGAGGGGCGCGGAGCAGCCCCAGCATTTT
. | TRBJ2-3 | TRBV5-1 | . | CASSGGRGTDTQYF | TGCGCCAGCAGCGGTGGGCGCGGCACAGATACGCAGTATTTT
. | TRBJ2-1 | TRBV12-3/TRBV12-4 | . | CASSPNEQFF | TGTGCCAGCAGTCCAAATGAGCAGTTCTTC
few | TRBJ2-7 | TRBV4-1 | . | CASSQEKAGYSQYF | TGCGCCAGCAGCCAAGAGAAAGCGGGTTACTCCCAGTACTTC
. | TRBJ2-1 | TRBV14 | . | CASSQDGQEYEQFF | TGTGCCAGCAGCCAAGATGGTCAGGAATATGAGCAGTTCTTC
. | TRBJ2-1 | TRBV28 | . | CASSLGGTGEQFF | TGTGCCAGCAGTTTAGGGGGGACGGGTGAGCAGTTCTTC
. | TRBJ1-5 | TRBV7-2 | . | CASSPWEGNQPQHF | TGTGCCAGCAGCCCTTGGGAGGGCAATCAGCCCCAGCATTTT
. | TRBJ1-1 | TRBV10-1 | TRBD1 | CASSDPDRVRTEAFF | TGCGCCAGCAGTGACCCGGACAGGGTAAGGACTGAAGCTTTCTTT
. | TRBJ1-2 | TRBV5-4 | . | CASSLDRNANYGYTF | TGTGCCAGCAGCTTGGACAGGAATGCTAACTATGGCTACACCTTC